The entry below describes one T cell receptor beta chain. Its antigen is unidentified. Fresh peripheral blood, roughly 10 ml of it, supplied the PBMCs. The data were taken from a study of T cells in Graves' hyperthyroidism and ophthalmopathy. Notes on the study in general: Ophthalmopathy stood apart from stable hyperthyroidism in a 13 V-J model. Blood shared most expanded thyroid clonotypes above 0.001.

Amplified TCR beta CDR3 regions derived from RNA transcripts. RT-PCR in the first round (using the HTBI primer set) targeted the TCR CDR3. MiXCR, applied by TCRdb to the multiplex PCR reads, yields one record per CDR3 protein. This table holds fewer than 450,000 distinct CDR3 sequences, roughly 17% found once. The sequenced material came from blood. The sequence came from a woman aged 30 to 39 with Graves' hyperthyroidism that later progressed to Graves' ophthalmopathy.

This CDR3 is CASSPSGRNPRQYF. CDR3 nucleotide sequence: TGTGCCAGCAGTCCTAGCGGGAGGAACCCTCGGCAGTACTTC. The V call is TRBV3-1, the J call TRBJ2-7, with 11 bases lining up with TRBD2. The CDR3 sequence is 14 residues long. The V and J ends lost 6 bases and 9 bases, in that order; junction bases with no gene match: 10. From germline, CDR1 is LGHDT and CDR2 YNNKEL (reference sequence).